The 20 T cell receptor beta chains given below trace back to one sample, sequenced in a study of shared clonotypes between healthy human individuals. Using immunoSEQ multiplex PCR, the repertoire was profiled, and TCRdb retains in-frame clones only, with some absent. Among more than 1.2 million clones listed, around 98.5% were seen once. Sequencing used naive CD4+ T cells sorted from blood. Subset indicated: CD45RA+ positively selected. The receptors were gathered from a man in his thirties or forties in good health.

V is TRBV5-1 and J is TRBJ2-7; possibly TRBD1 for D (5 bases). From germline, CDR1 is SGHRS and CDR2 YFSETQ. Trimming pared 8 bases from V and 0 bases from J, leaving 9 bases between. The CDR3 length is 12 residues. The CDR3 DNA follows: TGCGCCAGTCGGCAGGGCTCCTACGAGCAGTACTTC. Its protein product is CASRQGSYEQYF.

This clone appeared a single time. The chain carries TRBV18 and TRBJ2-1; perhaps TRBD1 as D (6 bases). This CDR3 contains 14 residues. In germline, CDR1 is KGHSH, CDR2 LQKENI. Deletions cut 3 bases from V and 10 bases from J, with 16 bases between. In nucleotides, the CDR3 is TGTGCCAGCTCACCCCGACAGTCCCAGGGGGAGCAGTTCTTC. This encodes CASSPRQSQGEQFF.

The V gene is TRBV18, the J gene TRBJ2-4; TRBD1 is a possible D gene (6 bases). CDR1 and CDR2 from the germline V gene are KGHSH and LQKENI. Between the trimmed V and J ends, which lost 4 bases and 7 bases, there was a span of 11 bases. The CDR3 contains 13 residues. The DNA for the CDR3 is TGTGCCAGCTCACAGGGGGAGTTGAACATTCAGTACTTC. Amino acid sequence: CASSQGELNIQYF. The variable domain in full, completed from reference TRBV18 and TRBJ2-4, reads NAGVMQNPRHLVRRRGQEARLRCSPMKGHSHVYWYRQLPEEGLKFMVYLQKENIIDESGMPKERFSAEFPKEGPSILRIQQVVRGDSAAYFCASSQGELNIQYFGAGTRLSVL.

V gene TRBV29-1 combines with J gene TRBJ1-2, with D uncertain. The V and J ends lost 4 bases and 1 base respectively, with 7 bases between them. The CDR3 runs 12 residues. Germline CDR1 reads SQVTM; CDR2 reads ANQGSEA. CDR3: CSVGSVNYGYTF. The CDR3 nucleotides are TGCAGCGTTGGGTCGGTTAACTATGGCTACACCTTC.

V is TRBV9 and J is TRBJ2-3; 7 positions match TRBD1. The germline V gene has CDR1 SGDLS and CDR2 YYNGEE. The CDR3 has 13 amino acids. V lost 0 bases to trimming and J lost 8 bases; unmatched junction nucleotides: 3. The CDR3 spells CASSVEHRGTQYF. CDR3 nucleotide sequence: TGTGCCAGCAGCGTAGAGCACAGGGGTACGCAGTATTTT.

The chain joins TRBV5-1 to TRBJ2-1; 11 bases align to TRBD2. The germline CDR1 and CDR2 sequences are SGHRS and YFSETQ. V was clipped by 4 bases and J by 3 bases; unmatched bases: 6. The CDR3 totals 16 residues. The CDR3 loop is CASSDPTSGIYNEQFF. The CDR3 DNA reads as TGCGCCAGCAGCGACCCGACTAGCGGGATCTACAATGAGCAGTTCTTC.

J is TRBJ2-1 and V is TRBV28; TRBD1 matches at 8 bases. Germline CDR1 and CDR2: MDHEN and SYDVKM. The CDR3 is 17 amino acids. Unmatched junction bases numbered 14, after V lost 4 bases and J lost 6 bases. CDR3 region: CASSYSGGTGRANEQFF. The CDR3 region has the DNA TGTGCCAGCAGTTACTCCGGTGGGACAGGTCGCGCCAATGAGCAGTTCTTC.

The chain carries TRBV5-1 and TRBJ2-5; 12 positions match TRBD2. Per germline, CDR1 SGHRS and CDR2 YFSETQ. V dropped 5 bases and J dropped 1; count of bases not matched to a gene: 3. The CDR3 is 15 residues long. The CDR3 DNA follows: TGCGCCAGCAGTGGGACTAGCGGGTTCCAAGAGACCCAGTACTTC. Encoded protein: CASSGTSGFQETQYF.

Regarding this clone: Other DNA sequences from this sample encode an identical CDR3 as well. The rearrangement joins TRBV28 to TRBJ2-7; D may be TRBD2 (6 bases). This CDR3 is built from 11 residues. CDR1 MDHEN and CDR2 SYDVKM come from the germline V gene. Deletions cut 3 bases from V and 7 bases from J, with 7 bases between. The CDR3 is CASSFRGEQYF. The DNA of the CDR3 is TGTGCCAGCAGTTTTCGGGGGGAGCAGTACTTC.

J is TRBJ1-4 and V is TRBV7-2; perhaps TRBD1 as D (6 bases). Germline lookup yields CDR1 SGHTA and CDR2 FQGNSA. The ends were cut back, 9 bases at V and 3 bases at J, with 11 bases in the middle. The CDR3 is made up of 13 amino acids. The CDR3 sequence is CASRGEPNEKLFF. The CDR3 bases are TGTGCCAGTAGGGGGGAGCCTAATGAAAAACTGTTTTTT.

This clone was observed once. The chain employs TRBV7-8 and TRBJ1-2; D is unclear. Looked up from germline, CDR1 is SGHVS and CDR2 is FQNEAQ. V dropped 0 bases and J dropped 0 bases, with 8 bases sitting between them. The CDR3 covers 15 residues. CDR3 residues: CASSLADGTNYGYTF. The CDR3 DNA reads TGTGCCAGCAGCTTAGCGGACGGCACTAACTATGGCTACACCTTC. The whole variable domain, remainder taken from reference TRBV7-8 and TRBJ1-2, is GAGVSQSPRYKVAKRGQDVALRCDPISGHVSLFWYQQALGQGPEFLTYFQNEAQLDKSGLPSDRFFAERPEGSVSTLKIQRTQQEDSAVYLCASSLADGTNYGYTFGSGTRLTVV.

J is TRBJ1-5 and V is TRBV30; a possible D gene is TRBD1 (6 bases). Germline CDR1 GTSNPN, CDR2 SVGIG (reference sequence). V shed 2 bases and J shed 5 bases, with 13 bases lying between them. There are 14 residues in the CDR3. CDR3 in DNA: TGTGCCTGGAGTAGAGGGGGAGGGGATCAGCCCCAGCATTTT. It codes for CAWSRGGGDQPQHF.

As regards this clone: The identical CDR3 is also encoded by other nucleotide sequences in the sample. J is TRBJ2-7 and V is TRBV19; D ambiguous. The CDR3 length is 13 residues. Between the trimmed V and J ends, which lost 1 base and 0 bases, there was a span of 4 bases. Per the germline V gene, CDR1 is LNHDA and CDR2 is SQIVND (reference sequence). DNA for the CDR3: TGTGCCAGTAGTATAGGTGGCTCCTACGAGCAGTACTTC. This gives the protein CASSIGGSYEQYF.

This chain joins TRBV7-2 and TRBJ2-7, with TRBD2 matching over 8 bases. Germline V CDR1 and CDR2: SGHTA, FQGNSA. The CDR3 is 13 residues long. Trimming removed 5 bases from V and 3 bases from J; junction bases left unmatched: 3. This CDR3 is CASSRTSHYEQYF. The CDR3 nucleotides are TGTGCCAGCAGCCGGACTAGCCACTACGAGCAGTACTTC.

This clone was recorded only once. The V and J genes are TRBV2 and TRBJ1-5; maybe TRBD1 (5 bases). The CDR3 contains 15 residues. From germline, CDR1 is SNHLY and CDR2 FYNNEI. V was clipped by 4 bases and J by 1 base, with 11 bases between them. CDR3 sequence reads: CASSGGPASNQPQHF. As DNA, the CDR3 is TGTGCCAGCAGTGGGGGACCAGCGAGCAATCAGCCCCAGCATTTT. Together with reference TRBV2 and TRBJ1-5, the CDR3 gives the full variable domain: EPEVTQTPSHQVTQMGQEVILRCVPISNHLYFYWYRQILGQKVEFLVSFYNNEISEKSEIFDDQFSVERPDGSNFTLKIRSTKLEDSAMYFCASSGGPASNQPQHFGDGTRLSIL.

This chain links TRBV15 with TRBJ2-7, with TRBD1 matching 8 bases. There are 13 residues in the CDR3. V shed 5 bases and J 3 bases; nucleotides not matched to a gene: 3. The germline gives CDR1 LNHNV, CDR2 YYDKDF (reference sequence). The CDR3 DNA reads TGTGCCACCAGCGGGACAGGAGGCTACGAGCAGTACTTC. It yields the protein CATSGTGGYEQYF.

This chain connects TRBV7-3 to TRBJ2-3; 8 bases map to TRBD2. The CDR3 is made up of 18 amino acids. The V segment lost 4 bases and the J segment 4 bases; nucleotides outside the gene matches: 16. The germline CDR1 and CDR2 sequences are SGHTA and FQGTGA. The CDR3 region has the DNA TGTGCCAGCAGCTCCCCCTCCGCAGGCGGGAGGTTCGCAGATACGCAGTATTTT. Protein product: CASSSPSAGGRFADTQYF.

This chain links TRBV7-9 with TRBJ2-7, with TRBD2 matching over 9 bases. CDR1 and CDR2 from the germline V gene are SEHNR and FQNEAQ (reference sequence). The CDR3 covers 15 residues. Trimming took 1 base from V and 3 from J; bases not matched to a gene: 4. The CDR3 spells CASSLGSGSIYEQYF. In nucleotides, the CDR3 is TGTGCCAGCAGCTTAGGTAGCGGGAGTATCTACGAGCAGTACTTC. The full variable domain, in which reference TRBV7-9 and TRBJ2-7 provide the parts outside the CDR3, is DTGVSQNPRHKITKRGQNVTFRCDPISEHNRLYWYRQTLGQGPEFLTYFQNEAQLEKSRLLSDRFSAERPKGSFSTLEIQRTEQGDSAMYLCASSLGSGSIYEQYFGPGTRLTVT.

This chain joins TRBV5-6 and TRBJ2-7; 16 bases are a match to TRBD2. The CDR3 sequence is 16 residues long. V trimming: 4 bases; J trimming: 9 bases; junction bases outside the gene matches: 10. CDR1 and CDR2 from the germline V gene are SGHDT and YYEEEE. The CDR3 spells CASSPPGTSGRARQYF. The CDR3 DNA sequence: TGTGCCAGCAGCCCACCGGGGACTAGCGGGAGGGCCCGGCAGTACTTC.

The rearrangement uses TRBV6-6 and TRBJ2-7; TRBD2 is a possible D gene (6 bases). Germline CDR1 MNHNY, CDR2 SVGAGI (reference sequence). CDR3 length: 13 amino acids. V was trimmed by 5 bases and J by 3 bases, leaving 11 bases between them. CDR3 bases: TGTGCCAGCAGTCGGGGACTTTTCTACGAGCAGTACTTC. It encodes CASSRGLFYEQYF.